This T cell receptor (beta chain) originates from a study of shared clonotypes between healthy human individuals. This CDR3 has 16 residues. The germline gives CDR1 MGHRA, CDR2 YSYEKL. The V and J ends lost 0 bases and 9 bases, in that order; junction bases with no gene match: 2. In the source study's methods: In the immunoSEQ data, sequences were junction-only and lacked quality scores, so filtering differed. Profiled with immunoSEQ multiplex PCR; TCRdb holds only in-frame clones, not every one. V and J calls and clone size are copied from that table; D and trimming were computed from the DNA. This sample has approximately 600,000 clones, with around 95% found just once. Concerning this clone: Antigen unknown.

Terminally differentiated effector memory CD45RA+ cells were excluded from the naive CD8 cells, which were CD45RO-negative and positively selected for CCR7. Findings and caveats of the study: Memory subsets had estimated richness that was generally smaller than that of naive subsets.

The chain recombines TRBV4-1 with TRBJ2-1; TRBD2 matches 16 bases. Sequencing was done on a sample of naive CD8+ T cells sorted from blood. The sequence was collected from a woman in her 30s in good health. The CDR3 loop reads CASSQEGLAGGGEQFF. The CDR3 DNA follows: TGCGCCAGCAGCCAAGAGGGACTAGCGGGAGGGGGTGAGCAGTTCTTC.